Presented here are 27 T cell receptor beta chains from one specimen sequenced in a study of human T cells and chemical hapten exposure. The time point here: patch test 2, 6 weeks after DPC sensitization. As for treatment: therapeutic diphenylcyclopropenone sensitization with weekly scalp DPC. TCRdb re-analysed the RACE reads in MiXCR, keeping a single row per CDR3 protein. This table has some 79,000 distinct CDR3 sequences, more than 9% appearing once. The material was whole blood, obtained in connection with sensitization to the hapten diphenylcyclopropenone (DPC). The receptors stem from a woman in her forties or fifties with alopecia areata. Some clones in this sample may be carry-over from other donors' samples.

This sequence joins TRBV3-2 and TRBJ2-2; the D segment call TRBD1 is taken from the table without a DNA check. TRBV3-2 is listed as a pseudogene. The CDR3 has 16 amino acids. The CDR3 reads CASSQVLDRNTGELFF. The CDR3 nucleotides read TGTGCCAGCAGCCAAGTTTTAGACAGAAACACCGGGGAGCTGTTTTTT.

V is TRBV28 and J is TRBJ1-2; TRBD1 might be the D (6 bases). Germline assignment: CDR1 MDHEN and CDR2 SYDVKM. This CDR3 is built from 11 residues. The V end was cut by 11 bases, the J end by 2 bases, with 9 bases between. The CDR3 loop reads CAHQGNYGYTF. The CDR3 DNA is TGTGCCCACCAGGGGAACTATGGCTACACCTTC.

This clonotype was observed a handful of times. V usage is TRBV9 and J usage is TRBJ2-4; 8 bases map to TRBD1. The CDR3 totals 16 residues. J lost 3 bases, V lost 4 bases, and 9 bases had no gene match. CDR1 is SGDLS and CDR2 is YYNGEE in the germline V gene. In nucleotides, the CDR3 is TGTGCCAGCAGCTCTGGACAGGGAAGGGGCAAAAACATTCAGTACTTC. Translating gives CASSSGQGRGKNIQYF.

This clonotype was counted many times. V gene TRBV12-3 or TRBV12-4 combines with J gene TRBJ2-3; the match to TRBD2 covers 16 bases. Trimming removed 3 bases from V and 2 bases from J; junction bases left unmatched: 5. The CDR3 consists of 18 residues. The chain's CDR3 is CASSFSGTSGRATDTQYF. CDR3 nucleotides: TGTGCCAGCAGTTTCTCGGGGACTAGCGGGAGGGCCACAGATACGCAGTATTTT.

A few counts support this clonotype. This chain links TRBV3-1 with TRBJ1-5, with D possibly TRBD1 on 6 matching bases. V dropped 5 bases and J dropped 4 bases, with 12 bases sitting between them. Germline CDR1 LGHDT, CDR2 YNNKEL (reference sequence). CDR3 length equals 14 residues. The CDR3 sequence: CASSNLGGNQPQHF. CDR3 DNA sequence: TGTGCCAGCAGCAATTTAGGGGGAAATCAGCCCCAGCATTTT.

This clonotype came up many times. The chain employs TRBV6-6 and TRBJ1-3; 8 bases fit TRBD1. Germline lookup yields CDR1 MNHNY and CDR2 SVGAGI (reference sequence). CDR3 length: 17 residues. The junction had 12 bases not matched to a gene; V was cut back by 4 bases and J by 4 bases. The DNA for the CDR3 is TGTGCCAGCAGTTTTGGTGGGCAGGGGGCGAGAGGAAACACCATATATTTT. Translated, it gives CASSFGGQGARGNTIYF.

In its sample, this clonotype was seen a few times. This chain connects TRBV25-1 to TRBJ1-1; 9 nucleotides match TRBD1. Losses at the gene ends were 3 bases for V and 8 bases for J; bases not matched to a gene: 7. The germline V gene encodes CDR1 MGHDK and CDR2 SYGVNS. The CDR3 is 14 residues long. The CDR3 DNA is TGTGCCAGCAGTGAGGACAGGGGTGGTTGGGAAGCTTTCTTT. It codes for CASSEDRGGWEAFF.

V and J are TRBV12-3 or TRBV12-4 and TRBJ2-5; D gene ambiguous. The CDR3 is made up of 15 amino acids. With 3 bases removed from V and 5 bases from J, the gap between germline ends came to 16 bases. The CDR3: CASSFMLGREETQYF. CDR3 bases: TGTGCCAGCAGTTTTATGCTTGGCCGCGAGGAGACCCAGTACTTC.

The table lists this clonotype with many counts. The chain recombines TRBV27 with TRBJ2-4, with no clear D. The CDR3 is made up of 15 amino acids. Deletions cut 1 base from V and 0 bases from J, with 7 bases between. Germline assignment: CDR1 MNHEY and CDR2 SMNVEV (reference sequence). Written as DNA, the CDR3 is TGTGCCAGCAGTTTATACAGAGGAGCCAAAAACATTCAGTACTTC. It codes for CASSLYRGAKNIQYF.

This sequence joins TRBV6-1 and TRBJ1-4; D ambiguous. Trimming took 7 bases from V and 6 from J, leaving 15 bases between them. From germline, CDR1 is MNHNS and CDR2 SASEGT. The CDR3 totals 14 residues. The CDR3 DNA sequence: TGTGCCAGCAATGAGCCTGGCGCGTATGAAAAACTGTTTTTT. It encodes CASNEPGAYEKLFF.

V and J are TRBV5-4 and TRBJ2-1; D is tentatively TRBD1 or TRBD2 (5 bases each). The V gene lost 4 bases and the J gene lost 0 bases, with 14 bases spanning the gap. The CDR3 runs to 16 residues. CDR1 and CDR2 (germline): SGHNT, YYREEE (reference sequence). CDR3 DNA sequence: TGTGCCAGCAGCGGGGCTGGGGGAAGCTCCTACAATGAGCAGTTCTTC. This gives the protein CASSGAGGSSYNEQFF.

In this sample, this clonotype turned up many times. The chain combines TRBV11-2 with TRBJ2-7; D ambiguous. CDR1 and CDR2 (germline): SGHAT, FQNNGV. The CDR3 is made up of 12 amino acids. Trimming took 2 bases from V and 5 from J, leaving 7 bases between them. The CDR3 region is CASSLNYDEQYF. The CDR3 DNA is TGTGCCAGCAGCTTAAATTACGACGAGCAGTACTTC.

Comment on this clonotype: Germline is not matched at one junction end, which may reflect a read error. This rearrangement joins TRBV20-1 to TRBJ2-3, with 9 positions matching TRBD2. The CDR3 consists of 11 residues. Germline-derived CDR1 and CDR2 are DFQATT and SNEGSKA (reference sequence). The CDR3 bases are TGCAGTGCTATATGGGTAGCGGGAGCAAAGTTT. It is translated as CSAIWVAGAKF.

J is TRBJ1-2 and V is TRBV5-5; 7 bases align to TRBD1. V shed 3 bases and J 0 bases; nucleotides not matched to a gene: 5. The CDR3 is 15 amino acids. Germline CDR1 and CDR2: SGHKS and YYEKEE (reference sequence). The DNA for the CDR3 is TGTGCCAGCAGCTGGGGGACAGCTCCTAACTATGGCTACACCTTC. This translates into CASSWGTAPNYGYTF.

This clonotype was counted only a few times. The J gene is TRBJ2-6, the V gene TRBV3-1; no definite D call. The CDR3 has 17 residues. The V gene's germline CDR1 is LGHDT and CDR2 YNNKEL (reference sequence). Trimming took off 1 base at V and 0 bases at J, with 10 bases between the two ends. The CDR3 region has the DNA TGTGCCAGCAGCCAAGGAATGCAATTCTCTGGGGCCAACGTCCTGACTTTC. The encoded protein is CASSQGMQFSGANVLTF.

This clonotype was seen repeatedly, ten times or more. J is TRBJ2-4 and V is TRBV2; possibly TRBD2 for D (6 bases). Per the germline V gene, CDR1 is SNHLY and CDR2 is FYNNEI. V lost 10 bases and J 0 bases, leaving 7 bases between the germline ends. The CDR3 runs 12 residues. Written as DNA, the CDR3 is TGTGCCACGGGGGTAGCCAAAAACATTCAGTACTTC. This encodes CATGVAKNIQYF.

This clonotype appeared a few times. V is TRBV5-3 and J is TRBJ1-1; tentatively, D is TRBD1 (5 bases). TRBV5-3 is marked as an open reading frame, function uncertain. This CDR3 is 15 amino acids long. V lost 0 bases, J lost 4 bases, and 13 bases lay in between. The CDR3 bases are TGTGCCAGAAGCTTGGGACAGTTAGTTACCACTGAAGCTTTCTTT. This encodes CARSLGQLVTTEAFF.

The rearrangement joins TRBV7-9 to TRBJ2-3; D is unclear. V lost 1 base and J 2 bases, leaving 10 bases between the germline ends. Germline assignment: CDR1 SEHNR and CDR2 FQNEAQ (reference sequence). This CDR3 is 15 amino acids long. The CDR3 spells CASSLGLVVTDTQYF. The CDR3 DNA follows: TGTGCCAGCAGCTTAGGGCTAGTGGTCACAGATACGCAGTATTTT.

The gene calls are TRBV6-2 or TRBV6-3 and TRBJ1-2, with D possibly being TRBD1 (5 bases). CDR1 is MNHEY, CDR2 SVGEGT, per germline. V lost 5 bases and J 7 bases, leaving 20 bases between the germline ends. The CDR3 totals 15 residues. In nucleotides, the CDR3 is TGTGCCAGCAGTCCGCTACAGGCTCGGGAAAGTGGCTACACCTTC. Encoded protein: CASSPLQARESGYTF.

There are many counts of this clonotype. The rearrangement joins TRBV29-1 to TRBJ1-5; a possible D gene is TRBD1 (5 bases). The germline V gene has CDR1 SQVTM and CDR2 ANQGSEA. Trimming stripped 6 bases from V and 5 bases from J, with 14 bases between. The CDR3 spans 13 residues. The CDR3 spells CSVRAGRDQPQHF. The CDR3 nucleotides are TGCAGCGTAAGAGCAGGGAGGGATCAGCCCCAGCATTTT.

The rearrangement joins TRBV12-3 or TRBV12-4 to TRBJ2-2, with 12 bases fitting TRBD2. This CDR3 contains 18 residues. J lost 8 bases, V lost 2 bases, and 12 bases had no gene match. The CDR3 protein is CASSLPPRLAGATGELFF. The DNA of the CDR3 is TGTGCCAGCAGTTTACCCCCCCGACTAGCGGGAGCAACTGGGGAGCTGTTTTTT.

This clonotype was found many times. The chain carries TRBV3-1 and TRBJ1-1; D is possibly TRBD1 (5 bases). Trimming pared 7 bases from V and 5 bases from J, leaving 14 bases between. From germline, CDR1 is LGHDT and CDR2 YNNKEL (reference sequence). This CDR3 has 13 amino acids. In nucleotides, the CDR3 is TGTGCCAGCAAGAGGCAGGGAGGAACTGAAGCTTTCTTT. It specifies CASKRQGGTEAFF.

A few counts support this clonotype. The chain uses TRBV7-9 and TRBJ2-1, with 9 bases that match TRBD2. Germline CDR1 is SEHNR and CDR2 is FQNEAQ (reference sequence). With 5 bases clipped from V and 4 bases from J, the junction kept 9 bases outside the gene matches. The CDR3 totals 16 residues. CDR3 sequence reads: CASSLVGLARYNEQFF. DNA for the CDR3: TGTGCCAGCAGCCTAGTCGGACTAGCGAGATACAATGAGCAGTTCTTC.

This clonotype appeared a few times. This rearrangement joins TRBV7-9 to TRBJ2-5, with 15 bases lining up with TRBD2. CDR1 is SEHNR and CDR2 is FQNEAQ in the germline V gene (reference sequence). CDR3 length: 16 residues. V was clipped by 2 bases and J by 4 bases; unmatched bases: 2. The CDR3 sequence is CASSLWGLAGGETQYF. CDR3 in DNA: TGTGCCAGCAGCTTATGGGGACTAGCGGGAGGAGAGACCCAGTACTTC.

This rearrangement joins TRBV12-3 or TRBV12-4 to TRBJ2-1; 9 positions match TRBD2. Trimming took 8 bases from V and 2 from J; bases not matched to a gene: 10. CDR3 length: 16 residues. The CDR3 DNA reads TGTGCCAGCCGCCCGAGTCGCGGGAGGGCCTACAATGAGCAGTTCTTC. This translates into CASRPSRGRAYNEQFF.

This clonotype was detected only a few times. The V call is TRBV5-1, the J call TRBJ1-5; D perhaps matches TRBD1 (6 bases). The germline gives CDR1 SGHRS, CDR2 YFSETQ. With 0 bases removed from V and 7 bases from J, the gap between germline ends came to 11 bases. This CDR3 region has 14 residues. The chain's CDR3 is CASSLEGGTQPQHF. CDR3 DNA sequence: TGCGCCAGCAGCTTGGAGGGGGGTACCCAGCCCCAGCATTTT.

The rearrangement joins TRBV3-1 to TRBJ2-1; TRBD2 matches 13 bases. Trimming took 2 bases from V and 3 from J; bases not matched to a gene: 7. In germline, CDR1 is LGHDT, CDR2 YNNKEL (reference sequence). CDR3 length: 18 amino acids. The CDR3 sequence: CASSQPWTSGSFYNEQFF. The CDR3, as DNA: TGTGCCAGCAGCCAACCCTGGACTAGCGGGAGTTTCTACAATGAGCAGTTCTTC.